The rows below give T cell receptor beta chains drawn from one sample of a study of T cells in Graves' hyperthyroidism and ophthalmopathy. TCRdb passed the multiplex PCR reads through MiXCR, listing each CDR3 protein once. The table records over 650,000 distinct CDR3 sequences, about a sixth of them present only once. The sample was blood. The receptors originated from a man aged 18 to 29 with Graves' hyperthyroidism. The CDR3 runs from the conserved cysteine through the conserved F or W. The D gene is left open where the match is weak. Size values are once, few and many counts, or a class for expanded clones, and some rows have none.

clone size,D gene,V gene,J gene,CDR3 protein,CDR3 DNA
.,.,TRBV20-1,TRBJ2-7,CSASGQGAAVGASGHYEQYF,TGCAGTGCTAGCGGTCAGGGGGCAGCAGTTGGGGCTAGCGGGCACTACGAGCAGTACTTC
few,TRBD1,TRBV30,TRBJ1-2,CAWSTRGTGQGYTF,TGTGCCTGGAGTACCAGAGGGACAGGGCAAGGCTACACCTTC
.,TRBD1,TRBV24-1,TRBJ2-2,CATSDPGQGATGELFF,TGTGCCACCAGTGATCCCGGACAGGGAGCCACCGGGGAGCTGTTTTTT
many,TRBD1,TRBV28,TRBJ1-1,CASSFDDRADTEAFF,TGTGCCAGCAGTTTTGACGACAGGGCCGACACTGAAGCTTTCTTT
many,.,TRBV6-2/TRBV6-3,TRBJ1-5,CASSYLMPGAGQPQHF,TGTGCCAGCAGTTACCTTATGCCGGGGGCCGGTCAGCCCCAGCATTTT
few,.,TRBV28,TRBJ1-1,CASTLSTEAFF,TGTGCCAGCACCCTCAGCACTGAAGCTTTCTTT
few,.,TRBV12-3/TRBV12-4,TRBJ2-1,CASTWRISYNEQFF,TGTGCCAGCACTTGGAGGATCTCCTACAATGAGCAGTTCTTC
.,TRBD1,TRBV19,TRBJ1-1,CASTTTGGITNTEAFF,TGTGCCAGTACAACGACAGGGGGCATAACGAACACTGAAGCTTTCTTT
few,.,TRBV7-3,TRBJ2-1,CASSLSRRDEQFF,TGTGCCAGCAGCTTATCCCGGAGGGATGAGCAGTTCTTC
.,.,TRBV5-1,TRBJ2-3,CASSLDTAQDEQYF,TGCGCCAGCAGCTTGGACACAGCCCAAGATGAGCAGTATTTT
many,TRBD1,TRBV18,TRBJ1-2,CASSTRQGNDYGYTF,TGTGCCAGCTCAACCCGACAGGGGAACGATTATGGCTACACCTTC
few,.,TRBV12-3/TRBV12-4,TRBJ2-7,CASSWDLEYEQYF,TGTGCCAGCAGTTGGGATCTAGAGTACGAGCAGTACTTC
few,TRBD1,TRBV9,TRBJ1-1,CASSPPGQGDTEAFF,TGTGCCAGCAGCCCGCCGGGACAGGGCGACACTGAAGCTTTCTTT
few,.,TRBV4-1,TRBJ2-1,CASSPRADWGSEQFF,TGCGCCAGCAGCCCAAGGGCGGACTGGGGCAGTGAGCAGTTCTTC
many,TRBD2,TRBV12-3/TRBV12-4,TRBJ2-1,CASSPSGGFSRLQFF,TGTGCCAGCAGTCCTAGCGGGGGGTTCTCGCGGTTACAGTTCTTC
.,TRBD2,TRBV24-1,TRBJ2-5,CATSDSTSGRQKTQYF,TGTGCCACCAGTGATTCGACTAGCGGGAGGCAAAAGACCCAGTACTTC
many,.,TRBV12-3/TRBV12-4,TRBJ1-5,CASTLEGGDSNQPQHF,TGTGCCAGCACCTTAGAGGGGGGGGATAGCAATCAGCCCCAGCATTTT
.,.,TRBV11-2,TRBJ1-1,CASSLDVRLAGWTEAFF,TGTGCCAGCAGCTTAGATGTTCGCCTGGCAGGGTGGACTGAAGCTTTCTTT
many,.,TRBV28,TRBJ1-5,CASRSLGVSNQPQHF,TGTGCCAGCAGGTCCCTCGGGGTTAGCAATCAGCCCCAGCATTTT
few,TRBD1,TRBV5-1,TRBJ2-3,CASSSGMTGDGTDTQYF,TGCGCCAGCAGCTCGGGGATGACAGGGGATGGCACAGATACGCAGTATTTT
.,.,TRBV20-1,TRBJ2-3,CSARGVRDWGDTQYF,TGCAGTGCTAGAGGTGTAAGGGATTGGGGAGATACGCAGTATTTT
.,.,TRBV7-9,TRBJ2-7,CASSLGLRGSSYEQYF,TGTGCCAGCAGCTTAGGGTTGCGGGGAAGCTCCTACGAGCAGTACTTC
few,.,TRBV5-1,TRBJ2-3,CASSLVGLTSTDTRYF,TGCGCCAGCAGCTTGGTGGGCCTTACTAGCACAGATACGCGGTATTTT
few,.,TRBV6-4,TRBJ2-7,CASPEGAKVVTYEQYF,TGTGCCAGCCCGGAAGGGGCAAAGGTTGTAACCTACGAGCAGTACTTC
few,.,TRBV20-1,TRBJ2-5,CSARESRLQETQYF,TGCAGTGCTAGAGAATCGCGACTTCAAGAGACCCAGTACTTC
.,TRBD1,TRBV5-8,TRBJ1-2,CASSLAGQGAYYGYTF,TGTGCCAGCAGCTTGGCCGGACAGGGGGCTTACTATGGCTACACCTTC
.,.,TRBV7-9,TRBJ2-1,CASSLMGLAGGEQFF,TGTGCCAGCAGCTTAATGGGTCTAGCTGGGGGTGAGCAGTTCTTC
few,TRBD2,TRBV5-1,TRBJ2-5,CASSLGGLDQETQYF,TGCGCCAGCAGCTTGGGAGGACTAGACCAAGAGACCCAGTACTTC